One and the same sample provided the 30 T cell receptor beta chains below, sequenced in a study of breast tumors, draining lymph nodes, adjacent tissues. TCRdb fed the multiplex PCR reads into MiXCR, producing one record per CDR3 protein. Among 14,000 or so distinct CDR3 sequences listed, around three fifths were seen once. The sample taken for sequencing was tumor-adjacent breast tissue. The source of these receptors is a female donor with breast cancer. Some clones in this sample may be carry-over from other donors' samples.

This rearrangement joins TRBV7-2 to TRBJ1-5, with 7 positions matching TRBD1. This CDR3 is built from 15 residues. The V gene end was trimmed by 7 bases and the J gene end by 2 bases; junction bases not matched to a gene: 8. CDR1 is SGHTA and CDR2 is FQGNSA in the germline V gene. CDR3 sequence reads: CASTRDRHRNQPQHF. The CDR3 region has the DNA TGTGCCAGCACAAGGGACAGACATCGCAATCAGCCCCAGCATTTT.

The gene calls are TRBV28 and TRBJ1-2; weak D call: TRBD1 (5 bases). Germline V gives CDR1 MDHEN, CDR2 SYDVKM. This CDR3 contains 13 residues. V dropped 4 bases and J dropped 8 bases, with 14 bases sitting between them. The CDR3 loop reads CASSSGAATGYTF. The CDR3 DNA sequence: TGTGCCAGCAGTTCTGGGGCCGCTACCGGCTACACCTTC.

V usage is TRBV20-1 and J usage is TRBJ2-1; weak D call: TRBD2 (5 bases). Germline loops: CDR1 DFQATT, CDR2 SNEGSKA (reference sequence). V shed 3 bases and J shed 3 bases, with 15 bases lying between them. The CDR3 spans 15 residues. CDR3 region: CSARITSGVYNEQFF. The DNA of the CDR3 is TGCAGTGCTAGGATAACTAGTGGGGTCTACAATGAGCAGTTCTTC.

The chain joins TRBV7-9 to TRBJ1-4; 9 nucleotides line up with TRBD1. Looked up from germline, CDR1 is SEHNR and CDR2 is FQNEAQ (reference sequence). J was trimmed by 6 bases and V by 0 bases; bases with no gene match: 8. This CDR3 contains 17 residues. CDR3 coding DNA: TGTGCCAGCAGCTTAGCCCACAGGGGGCCGGTGGATGAAAAACTGTTTTTT. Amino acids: CASSLAHRGPVDEKLFF.

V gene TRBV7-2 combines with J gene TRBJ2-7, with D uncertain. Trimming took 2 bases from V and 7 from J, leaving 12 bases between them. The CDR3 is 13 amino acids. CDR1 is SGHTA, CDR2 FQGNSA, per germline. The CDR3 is CASSLNVAREQYF. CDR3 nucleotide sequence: TGTGCCAGCAGCTTAAACGTAGCCAGAGAGCAGTACTTC.

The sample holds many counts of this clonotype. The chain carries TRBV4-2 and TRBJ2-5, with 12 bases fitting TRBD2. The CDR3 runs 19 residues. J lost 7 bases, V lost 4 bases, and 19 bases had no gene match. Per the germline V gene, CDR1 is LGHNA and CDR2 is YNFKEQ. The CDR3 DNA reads TGTGCCAGCAGCCCCTTACGACTAGCGGGAGTTTCTTCTGCTGGGACCCAGTACTTC. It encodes CASSPLRLAGVSSAGTQYF.

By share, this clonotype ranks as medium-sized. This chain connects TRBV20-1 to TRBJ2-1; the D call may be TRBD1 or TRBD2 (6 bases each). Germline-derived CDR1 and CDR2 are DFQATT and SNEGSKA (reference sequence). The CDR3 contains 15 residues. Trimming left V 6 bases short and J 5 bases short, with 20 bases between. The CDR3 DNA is TGCAGTGCGTGGTGGCTGGAGGGGGGCCACAATGAGCAGTTCTTC. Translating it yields CSAWWLEGGHNEQFF.

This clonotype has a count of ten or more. CDR3 sequence reads: CASSFQVGQGFLQPQHF. The CDR3 nucleotides are TGTGCCAGCAGTTTTCAGGTGGGACAGGGCTTCTTACAGCCCCAGCATTTT. The genes are TRBV28 and TRBJ1-5, with 9 bases aligning to TRBD1. V shed 3 bases and J 7 bases; nucleotides not matched to a gene: 13. There are 17 residues in the CDR3. Germline CDR1 and CDR2: MDHEN and SYDVKM.

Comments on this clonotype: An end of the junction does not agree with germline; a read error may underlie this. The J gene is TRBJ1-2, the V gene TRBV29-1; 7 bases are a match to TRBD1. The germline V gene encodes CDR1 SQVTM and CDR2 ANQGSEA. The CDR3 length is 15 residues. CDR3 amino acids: CSVYGTAGDSYGYIF. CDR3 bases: TGCAGTGTTTACGGGACAGCGGGAGATAGCTATGGCTACATCTTC.

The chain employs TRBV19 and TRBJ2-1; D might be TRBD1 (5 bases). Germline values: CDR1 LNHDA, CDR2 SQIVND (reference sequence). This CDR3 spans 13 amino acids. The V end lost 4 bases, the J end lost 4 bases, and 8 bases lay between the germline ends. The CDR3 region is CASSTDRYNEQFF. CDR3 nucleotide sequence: TGTGCCAGTAGTACTGACAGATACAATGAGCAGTTCTTC.

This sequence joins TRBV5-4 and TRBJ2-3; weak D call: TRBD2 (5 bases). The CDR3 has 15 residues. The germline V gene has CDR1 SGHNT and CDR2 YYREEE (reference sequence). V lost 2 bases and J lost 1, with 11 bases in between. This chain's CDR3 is CASSLEGSGTDTQYF. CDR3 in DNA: TGTGCCAGCAGCTTAGAGGGATCGGGCACAGATACGCAGTATTTT.

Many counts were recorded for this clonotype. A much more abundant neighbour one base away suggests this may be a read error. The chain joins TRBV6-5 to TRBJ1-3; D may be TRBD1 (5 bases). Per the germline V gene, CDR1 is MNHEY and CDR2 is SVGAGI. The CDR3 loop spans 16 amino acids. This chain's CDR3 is CASSHSRTTSGNTIYF. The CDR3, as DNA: TGTGCCAGCAGTCACTCTCGGACAACCTCTGGAAACACCATATATTTT.

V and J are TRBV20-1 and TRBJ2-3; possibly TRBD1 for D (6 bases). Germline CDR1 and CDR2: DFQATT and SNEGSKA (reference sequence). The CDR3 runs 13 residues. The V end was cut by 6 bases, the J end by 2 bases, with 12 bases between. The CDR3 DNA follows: TGCAGTGCCCGGACAGAGAACACAGATACGCAGTATTTT. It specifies CSARTENTDTQYF.

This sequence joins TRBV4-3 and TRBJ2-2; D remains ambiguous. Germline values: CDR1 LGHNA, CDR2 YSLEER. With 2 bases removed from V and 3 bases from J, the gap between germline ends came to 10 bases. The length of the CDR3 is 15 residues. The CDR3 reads CASSQRPAHTGELFF. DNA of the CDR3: TGCGCCAGCAGCCAACGGCCCGCGCACACCGGGGAGCTGTTTTTT.

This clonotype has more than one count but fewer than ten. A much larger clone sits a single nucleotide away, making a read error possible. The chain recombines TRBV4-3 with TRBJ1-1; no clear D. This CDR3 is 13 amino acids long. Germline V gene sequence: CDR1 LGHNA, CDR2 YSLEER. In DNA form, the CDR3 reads TGCGCCGGCAGCCCCCAGAGGAACACTGAAGCTTTCTTT. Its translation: CAGSPQRNTEAFF.

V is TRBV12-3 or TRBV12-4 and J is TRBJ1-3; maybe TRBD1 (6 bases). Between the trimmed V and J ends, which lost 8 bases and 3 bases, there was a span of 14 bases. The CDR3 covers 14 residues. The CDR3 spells CASARARGGNTIYF. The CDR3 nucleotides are TGTGCCAGCGCCCGAGCCAGGGGTGGAAACACCATATATTTT.

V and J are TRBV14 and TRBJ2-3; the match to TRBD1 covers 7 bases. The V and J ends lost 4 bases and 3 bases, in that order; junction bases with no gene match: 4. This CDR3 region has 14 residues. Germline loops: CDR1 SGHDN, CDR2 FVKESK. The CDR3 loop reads CASSPTGYTDTQYF. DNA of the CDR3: TGTGCCAGCAGCCCGACAGGGTATACAGATACGCAGTATTTT.

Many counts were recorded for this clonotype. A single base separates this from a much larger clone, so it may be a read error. As DNA, the CDR3 is TGTGTCAGCAGGCGGACTAGGTTAGGTACCCAGTACTTC. Amino acids: CVSRRTRLGTQYF. This chain connects TRBV2 to TRBJ2-5, with TRBD2 matching 7 bases. The CDR3 spans 13 residues. CDR1 and CDR2 from the germline V gene are SNHLY and FYNNEI.

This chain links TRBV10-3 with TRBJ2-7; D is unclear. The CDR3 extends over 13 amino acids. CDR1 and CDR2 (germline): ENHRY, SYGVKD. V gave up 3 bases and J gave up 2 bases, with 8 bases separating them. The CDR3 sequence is CAISETLAYEQYF. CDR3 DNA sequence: TGTGCCATCAGTGAAACCCTTGCCTACGAGCAGTACTTC.

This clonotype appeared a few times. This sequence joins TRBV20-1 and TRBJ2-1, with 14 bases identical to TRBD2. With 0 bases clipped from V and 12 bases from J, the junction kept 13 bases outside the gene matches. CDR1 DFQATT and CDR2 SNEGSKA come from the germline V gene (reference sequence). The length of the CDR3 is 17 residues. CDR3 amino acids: CSARDPGTSGSPGGQFF. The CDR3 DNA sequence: TGCAGTGCTAGAGATCCGGGGACTAGCGGGAGTCCCGGTGGGCAGTTCTTC.

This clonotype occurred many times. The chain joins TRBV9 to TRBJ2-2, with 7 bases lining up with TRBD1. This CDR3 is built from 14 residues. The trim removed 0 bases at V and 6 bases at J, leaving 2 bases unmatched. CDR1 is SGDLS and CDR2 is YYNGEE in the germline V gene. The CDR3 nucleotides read TGTGCCAGCAGCGTAGACGACAGGGCCGGGGAGCTGTTTTTT. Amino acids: CASSVDDRAGELFF. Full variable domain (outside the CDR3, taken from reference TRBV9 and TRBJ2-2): DSGVTQTPKHLITATGQRVTLRCSPRSGDLSVYWYQQSLDQGLQFLIQYYNGEERAKGNILERFSAQQFPDLHSELNLSSLELGDSALYFCASSVDDRAGELFFGEGSRLTVL.

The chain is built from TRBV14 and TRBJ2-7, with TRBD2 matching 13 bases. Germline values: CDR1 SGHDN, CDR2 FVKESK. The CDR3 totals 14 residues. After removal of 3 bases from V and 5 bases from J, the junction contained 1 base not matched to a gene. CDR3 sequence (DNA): TGTGCCAGCAGCCATGGGACTAGCGGGAACGAGCAGTACTTC. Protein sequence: CASSHGTSGNEQYF. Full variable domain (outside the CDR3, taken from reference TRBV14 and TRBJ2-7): EAGVTQFPSHSVIEKGQTVTLRCDPISGHDNLYWYRRVMGKEIKFLLHFVKESKQDESGMPNNRFLAERTGGTYSTLKVQPAELEDSGVYFCASSHGTSGNEQYFGPGTRLTVT.

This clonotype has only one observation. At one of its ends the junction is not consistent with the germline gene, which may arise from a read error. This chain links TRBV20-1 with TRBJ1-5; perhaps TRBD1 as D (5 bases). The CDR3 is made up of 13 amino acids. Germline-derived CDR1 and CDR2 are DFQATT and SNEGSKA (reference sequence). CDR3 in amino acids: CSAREGSNQPQHF. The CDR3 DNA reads TGCAGTGCTAGGGAGGGGTCCAATCAGCCCCAGCACTTT.

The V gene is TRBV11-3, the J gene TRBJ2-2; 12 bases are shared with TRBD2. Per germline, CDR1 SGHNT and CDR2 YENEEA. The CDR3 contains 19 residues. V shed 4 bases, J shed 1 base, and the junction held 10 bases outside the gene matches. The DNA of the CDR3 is TGTGCCAGCAGCTGGGGACTAGCGGGCCGGTGGATGAACACCGGGGAGCTGTTTTTT. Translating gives CASSWGLAGRWMNTGELFF.

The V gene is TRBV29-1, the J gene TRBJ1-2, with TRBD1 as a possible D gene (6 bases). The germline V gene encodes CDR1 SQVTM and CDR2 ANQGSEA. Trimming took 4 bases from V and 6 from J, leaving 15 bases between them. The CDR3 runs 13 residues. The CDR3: CSVVEQGHNGYTF. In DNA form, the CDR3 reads TGCAGCGTTGTGGAACAGGGTCACAATGGCTACACCTTC. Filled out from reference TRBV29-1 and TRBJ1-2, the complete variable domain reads SAVISQKPSRDICQRGTSLTIQCQVDSQVTMMFWYRQQPGQSLTLIATANQGSEATYESGFVIDKFPISRPNLTFSTLTVSNMSPEDSSIYLCSVVEQGHNGYTFGSGTRLTVV.

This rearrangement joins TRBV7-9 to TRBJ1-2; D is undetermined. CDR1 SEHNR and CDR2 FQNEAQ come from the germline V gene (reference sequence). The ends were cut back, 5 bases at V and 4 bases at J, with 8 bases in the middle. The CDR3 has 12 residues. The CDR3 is CASSPLSYGYTF. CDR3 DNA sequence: TGTGCCAGCAGCCCTCTTAGCTATGGCTACACCTTC.

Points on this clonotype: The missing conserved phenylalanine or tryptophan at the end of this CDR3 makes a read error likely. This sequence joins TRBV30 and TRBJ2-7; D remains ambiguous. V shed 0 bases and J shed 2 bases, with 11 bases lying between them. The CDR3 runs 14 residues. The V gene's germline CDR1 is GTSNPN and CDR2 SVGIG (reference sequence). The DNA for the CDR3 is TGTGCCTGGAGTGTCGGGCAGTACCCCTACGAGCAGTACTCC. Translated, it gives CAWSVGQYPYEQYS.

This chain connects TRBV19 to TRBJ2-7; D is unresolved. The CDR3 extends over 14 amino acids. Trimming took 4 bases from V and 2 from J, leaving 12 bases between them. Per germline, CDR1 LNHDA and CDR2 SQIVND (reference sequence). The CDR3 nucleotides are TGTGCCAGTAGTACTCAAAGGTTTACCTACGAGCAGTACTTC. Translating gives CASSTQRFTYEQYF.

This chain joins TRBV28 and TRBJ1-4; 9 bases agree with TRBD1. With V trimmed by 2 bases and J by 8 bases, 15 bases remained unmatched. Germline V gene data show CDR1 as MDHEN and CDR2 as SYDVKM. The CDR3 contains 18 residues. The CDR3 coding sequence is TGTGCCAGCAGTTTAAGGGGACAGGGTGGTTCCGGAAGGGAAAAACTGTTTTTT. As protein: CASSLRGQGGSGREKLFF.

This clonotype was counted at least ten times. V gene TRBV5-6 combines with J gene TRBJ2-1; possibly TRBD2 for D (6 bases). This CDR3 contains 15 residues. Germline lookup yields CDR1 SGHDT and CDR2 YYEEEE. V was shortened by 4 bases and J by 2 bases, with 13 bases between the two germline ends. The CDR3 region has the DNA TGTGCCAGCAGCAGAAAGGGAGGCCCCTACAATGAGCAGTTCTTC. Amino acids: CASSRKGGPYNEQFF.